This TCR beta chain was observed in a study of blood T cell repertoires in COVID-19. Study as a whole: Sites in the United States, Italy and Spain provided acute and convalescent COVID-19 samples. Sample material is recorded as cDNA or gDNA derived from T cells, B-cell-depleted T cells, or PBMCs.

The CDR3 length is 21 residues. Trimming cost V 4 bases and J 1 base; bases outside gene matches: 20. Germline loops: CDR1 MNHEY, CDR2 SMNVEV (reference sequence). Original analysis: Researchers report that nucleated cell counts were estimated from reference gene primer amplification. The protocol was immunoSEQ multiplex PCR, while the TCRdb copy is restricted to in-frame clones and leaves out a portion. The V and J calls and the clone size are those of that table, but D and trimming were determined from the DNA. The sample records roughly 190,000 clones, under 90% being singletons. A Seattle source enrolled patients during active infection and followed them longitudinally.

The V call is TRBV27, the J call TRBJ2-1; 9 nucleotides line up with TRBD1. The specimen was peripheral blood. This sequence originates from a woman aged 70 to 79 with COVID-19, enrolled during active disease. The CDR3 spells CASSSLIQGALLPNSYNEQFF. As DNA, the CDR3 is TGTGCCAGCAGTTCCCTCATACAGGGGGCTCTCCTACCGAATTCCTACAATGAGCAGTTCTTC.